This TCR beta chain was captured in a study of neoadjuvant anti-PD-1 for oral cavity cancer. Overall study findings and caveats: Post-nivolumab, blood T cell clonality was significantly elevated in non-responders.

Patients had newly diagnosed, untreated stage II-IVA oral cavity squamous cell carcinoma. No culture or expansion preceded analysis of these blood cells. Per the germline V gene, CDR1 is SGHRS and CDR2 is YFSETQ. The V and J ends lost 0 bases and 9 bases, in that order; junction bases with no gene match: 21. The CDR3 has 20 residues. The assay was immunoSEQ multiplex PCR, and TCRdb's table has in-frame clones only and misses some. In the table there are under 15,000 clones, approximately 61% of which are singletons. On this clone itself: The target antigen is unknown.

The gene calls are TRBV5-1 and TRBJ2-2, with 9 bases aligning to TRBD2. The TCR originated in a person aged 40-85 years with oral cavity squamous cell carcinoma. The source was PBMCs, collected before nivolumab (anti-PD-1) treatment. The CDR3 here is CASSLGLAGSLGRGSWELFF. CDR3 nucleotide sequence: TGCGCCAGCAGCTTGGGTCTAGCGGGGAGCCTTGGTCGGGGTTCCTGGGAGCTGTTTTTT.